This entry lists 15 T cell receptor beta chains sequenced from one sample in a study of STAT3 mutations in large granular lymphocyte leukemia. Study-wide results and limits: Every T-LGLL patient had at least one immunodominant TCRbeta clonotype.

These receptors have no identified antigens. Measured with immunoSEQ multiplex PCR; TCRdb has only the in-frame clones, and not every one. This table has about 1,800 clones, 29% appearing once. The sequenced material came from peripheral blood mononuclear cells. Receptor source: a male patient in his 50s with T-cell large granular lymphocyte leukemia. Some clones in this sample may be carry-over from other donors' samples.

Relative to its sample, this clone is large (0.1 to 1%). This chain uses TRBV10-3 with TRBJ2-3; TRBD1 is a possible D gene (6 bases). With 7 bases removed from V and 2 bases from J, the gap between germline ends came to 16 bases. The CDR3 sequence is 15 residues long. Germline V gives CDR1 ENHRY, CDR2 SYGVKD. CDR3 in DNA: TGTGCCATCAATAAGAGGGGGATCGACACAGATACGCAGTATTTT. This sequence encodes CAINKRGIDTDTQYF.

V is TRBV5-3 and J is TRBJ1-1; TRBD1 might be the D (5 bases). TRBV5-3 is treated as an ORF (open reading frame) with a function not yet certain. The V end lost 7 bases, the J end lost 2 bases, and 18 bases lay between the germline ends. The CDR3 is made up of 15 amino acids. In DNA form, the CDR3 reads TGTGCCAGAGGCTGTCGTGGGGCAGGTAACACTGAAGCTTTCTTT. Encoded protein: CARGCRGAGNTEAFF.

In this sample, this clone turned up a few times. The CDR3 nucleotides are TGTGCCAGCTCACCAAAGGCTAGCAATCAGCCCCAGCATTTT. Amino acids: CASSPKASNQPQHF. The V gene is TRBV18, the J gene TRBJ1-5; D remains unclear. Trimming stripped 2 bases from V and 0 bases from J, with 5 bases between. The CDR3 extends over 14 amino acids. Germline V gene lookup returns CDR1 KGHSH and CDR2 LQKENI.

The genes are TRBV5-1 and TRBJ2-5, with 9 positions matching TRBD2. The CDR3 covers 15 residues. The ends lost 2 bases at V and 2 bases at J; junction bases unmatched: 4. The germline V gene has CDR1 SGHRS and CDR2 YFSETQ. The CDR3 here is CASSLAGGGQETQYF. Written as DNA, the CDR3 is TGCGCCAGCAGCTTAGCGGGAGGCGGGCAAGAGACCCAGTACTTC.

The sample holds a few counts of this clone. The V call is TRBV30, the J call TRBJ2-7; 7 positions agree with TRBD1. Germline lookup yields CDR1 GTSNPN and CDR2 SVGIG (reference sequence). The junction had 11 bases not matched to a gene; V was cut back by 8 bases and J by 4 bases. The CDR3 extends over 13 amino acids. Here the CDR3 DNA reads TGTGCCGGAATACGGGACAGTGATTACGAGCAGTACTTC. Residues: CAGIRDSDYEQYF.

Written as DNA, the CDR3 is TGTGCCAGCACCCCCGGGACTACGGGTGATGAGCAGTTCTTC. This translates into CASTPGTTGDEQFF. The rearrangement uses TRBV9 and TRBJ2-1, with TRBD2 matching 7 bases. V was pared by 6 bases and J by 8 bases, with 11 bases of the junction left unmatched. Germline V gene sequence: CDR1 SGDLS, CDR2 YYNGEE. CDR3 length: 14 amino acids.

J is TRBJ2-7 and V is TRBV29-1, with D possibly being TRBD2 (7 bases). Germline-derived CDR1 and CDR2 are SQVTM and ANQGSEA. The V end lost 8 bases, the J end lost 5 bases, and 22 bases lay between the germline ends. The CDR3 contains 14 residues. CDR3 sequence reads: CSPPSNTGGNEQYF. In DNA, the CDR3 is TGCAGCCCCCCTTCGAACACGGGGGGCAACGAGCAGTACTTC.

This clone was picked up a small number of times. The V call is TRBV10-3, the J call TRBJ2-1; D is unresolved. The CDR3 runs to 13 residues. Germline loops: CDR1 ENHRY, CDR2 SYGVKD. V gave up 10 bases and J gave up 8 bases, with 18 bases separating them. As DNA, the CDR3 is TGTGCCACCTTTGGCCCCAACAACTATGAGCAGTTCTTC. Translated: CATFGPNNYEQFF.

The gene calls are TRBV5-1 and TRBJ2-7, with D hard to call. CDR3 size: 13 residues. With 0 bases removed from V and 3 bases from J, the gap between germline ends came to 7 bases. Germline CDR1 is SGHRS and CDR2 is YFSETQ. The CDR3 DNA reads as TGCGCCAGCAGCTTGGATTCCGGCTACGAGCAGTACTTC. Encoded protein: CASSLDSGYEQYF.

The chain couples TRBV18 to TRBJ2-7, with TRBD2 identical over 7 bases. Unmatched junction bases numbered 7, after V lost 5 bases and J lost 3 bases. The germline V gene encodes CDR1 KGHSH and CDR2 LQKENI. The CDR3 is 14 amino acids. CDR3 residues: CASSTSGVIYEQYF. For the CDR3, the DNA is TGTGCCAGCTCAACCAGCGGGGTAATCTACGAGCAGTACTTC.

This clone is deemed medium-sized. The chain is built from TRBV7-3 and TRBJ1-2, with unresolved D. Between the trimmed V and J ends, which lost 6 bases and 6 bases, there was a span of 14 bases. Germline CDR1 and CDR2: SGHTA and FQGTGA. This CDR3 has 13 residues. The CDR3 loop is CASSLGREDGYTF. The DNA for the CDR3 is TGTGCCAGCAGTCTAGGGAGGGAGGATGGCTACACCTTC.

By its share, this clone is medium-sized. The chain joins TRBV6-5 to TRBJ1-2, with D possibly TRBD1 on 5 matching bases. The CDR3 consists of 13 residues. V was clipped by 4 bases and J by 5 bases, with 11 bases between them. Germline V gene sequence: CDR1 MNHEY, CDR2 SVGAGI. The CDR3 coding sequence is TGTGCCAGCAGTTTCAAGGGGCCTTATGGCTACACCTTC. Its protein is CASSFKGPYGYTF.

V and J are TRBV6-1 and TRBJ2-7, with a possible D match to TRBD1 (5 bases). V was trimmed by 5 bases and J by 5 bases, leaving 10 bases between them. The CDR3 has 12 residues. Germline values: CDR1 MNHNS, CDR2 SASEGT. The CDR3 DNA reads TGTGCCAGCAGTCCATACAGGAACGAGCAGTACTTC. Its translation is CASSPYRNEQYF.

This clone has only a few counts. This chain uses TRBV7-9 with TRBJ1-4; maybe TRBD1 (5 bases). Germline values: CDR1 SEHNR, CDR2 FQNEAQ (reference sequence). The CDR3 is made up of 15 amino acids. The V gene lost 1 base and the J gene lost 1 base, with 7 bases spanning the gap. For the CDR3, the DNA is TGTGCCAGCAGCTTAGTTGGGGGAACTAATGAAAAACTGTTTTTT. Amino acid sequence: CASSLVGGTNEKLFF.

This clone was counted a few times. The rearrangement uses TRBV30 and TRBJ1-2; TRBD1 aligns across 12 bases. This CDR3 region has 13 residues. Germline CDR1 and CDR2: GTSNPN and SVGIG (reference sequence). J lost 4 bases, V lost 8 bases, and 5 bases had no gene match. CDR3 nucleotides: TGTGCCGGGACAGGGGGCAGCGGCTATGGCTACACCTTC. It is translated as CAGTGGSGYGYTF.